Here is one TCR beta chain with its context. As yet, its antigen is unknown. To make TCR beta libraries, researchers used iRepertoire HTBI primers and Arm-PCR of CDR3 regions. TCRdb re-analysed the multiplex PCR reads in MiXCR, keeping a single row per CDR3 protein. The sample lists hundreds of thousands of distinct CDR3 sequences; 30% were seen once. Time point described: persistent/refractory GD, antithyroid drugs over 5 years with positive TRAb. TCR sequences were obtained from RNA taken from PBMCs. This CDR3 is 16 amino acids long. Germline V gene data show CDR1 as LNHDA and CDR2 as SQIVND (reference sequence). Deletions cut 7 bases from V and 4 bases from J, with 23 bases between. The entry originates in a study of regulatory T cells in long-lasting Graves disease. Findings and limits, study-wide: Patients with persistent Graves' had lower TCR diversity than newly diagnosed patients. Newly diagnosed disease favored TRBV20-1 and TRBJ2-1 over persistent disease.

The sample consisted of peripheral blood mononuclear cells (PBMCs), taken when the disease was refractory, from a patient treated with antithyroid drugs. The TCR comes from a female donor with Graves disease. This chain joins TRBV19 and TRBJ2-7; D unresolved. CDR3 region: CASTMGYSTRPYEQYF. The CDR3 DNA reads TGTGCCAGTACCATGGGTTATTCGACGAGACCTTACGAGCAGTACTTC.